This record concerns one TCR beta chain sequence. Data came from immunoSEQ multiplex PCR; TCRdb stores just in-frame clones and leaves some out. Found here are 60,000 to 70,000 clones, about 86% of them singletons; the top ten hold approximately 5.4%. These data originate in a study of technical replicates of blood from a few donors. The receptor's source is a human donor in good health. Some clones in this sample may be carry-over from other donors' samples. Sequencing was performed on PBMCs.

CDR3 bases: TGTGCCAGCAGCCGGGCGGGACAGAAGGGGCAAGAGACCCAGTACTTC. Residues: CASSRAGQKGQETQYF. This chain joins TRBV5-4 and TRBJ2-5, with TRBD1 as a possible D gene (7 bases). Germline-derived CDR1 and CDR2 are SGHNT and YYREEE (reference sequence). The CDR3 totals 16 residues. Trimming shortened V by 4 bases and J by 2 bases, and 18 bases separated the two germline ends. The full variable domain, completed using reference TRBV5-4 and TRBJ2-5, is ETGVTQSPTHLIKTRGQQVTLRCSSQSGHNTVSWYQQALGQGPQFIFQYYREEENGRGNFPPRFSGLQFPNYSSELNVNALELDDSALYLCASSRAGQKGQETQYFGPGTRLLVL.